This TCR beta chain came from a study of low-dose radiotherapy and immunotherapy resistance in tumors. Germline CDR1 is SGHAT and CDR2 is FQDESV (reference sequence). The junction had 6 bases not matched to a gene; V was cut back by 6 bases and J by 5 bases. This CDR3 comprises 14 residues. Gene-specific TRAV and TRBV primers were used for first-strand cDNA, covering alpha and beta chains. A constant-region primer paired with the V-primer adapter amplified TCRs over 20 PCR cycles. Amplifying the isolated mRNA was done by in vitro transcription. Using its own MiXCR run on the reads, TCRdb lists one record per CDR3 protein. The table includes tens of thousands of distinct CDR3 sequences, more than 20% detected once. This clonotype was counted at least ten times. Documented time point: after trial treatment. Indicated treatment: LDRT plus nivolumab, ipilimumab, low-dose cyclophosphamide and aspirin (RACIN trial). Each eligible patient had an advanced solid tumor, and these tumors lacked tumor-infiltrating lymphocytes.

J is TRBJ2-5 and V is TRBV11-1, with 10 bases aligning to TRBD2. This TCR derives from a female donor with ovarian cancer. Specimen: PBMCs, collected after low-dose radiotherapy plus immunotherapy. The CDR3 DNA sequence: TGTGCCAGCAGTGCTACTAGCGGGGAGGAGACCCAGTACTTC. Its translation is CASSATSGEETQYF.